This T cell receptor (beta chain) is from a study of T cell changes during pregnancy in multiple sclerosis. CDR3 length equals 12 residues. V was clipped by 3 bases and J by 8 bases; unmatched bases: 3. Per germline, CDR1 SGHDT and CDR2 YYEEEE. Libraries were prepared by immunoSEQ multiplex PCR; TCRdb keeps only in-frame clonotypes and omits some of them. The profile shows about 64,000 clones, about nine tenths of them singletons. The input for sequencing was peripheral blood, taken in the second trimester of pregnancy. The J gene is TRBJ2-3, the V gene TRBV5-6, with 7 bases matching TRBD2. This TCR came from a female donor with multiple sclerosis, enrolled in a pregnancy study. The CDR3 region has the DNA TGTGCCAGCAGCTCGGGCGGGGGTACGCAGTATTTT. Its protein is CASSSGGGTQYF.